The entry that follows covers one TCR beta chain sequence. Its specificity is unknown. This record belongs to a study of cytomegalovirus exposure and HLA in healthy donors. Study results and limitations: A later analysis reportedly found that, within productive TCRs, an Asian-associated ancestry cluster had fewer N-insertions than the mean observed across the roughly 700 donors. Only CMV serostatus was available as immune exposure information.

Primers included in the PCR were 60 Vbeta and 13 Jbeta primers. Data came from immunoSEQ multiplex PCR; TCRdb stores just in-frame clones and leaves some out. This sample has around 140,000 clones, with approximately 80% found just once. CDR3 length: 14 amino acids. The V end lost 3 bases, the J end lost 1 base, and 10 bases lay between the germline ends. Germline CDR1 and CDR2: SGDLS and YYNGEE. Source material: PBMCs. V is TRBV9 and J is TRBJ2-5; D possibly corresponds to TRBD1 (5 bases). The receptor was derived from a woman aged 40 to 50 in good health and CMV-seronegative. The CDR3 DNA is TGTGCCAGCAGCGCGATACAGGCCCAAGAGACCCAGTACTTC. This gives the protein CASSAIQAQETQYF.